The TCR beta chain under discussion was sequenced for a study of blood T cell repertoires in COVID-19. Whole-study context: Spain, Italy and the United States supplied samples that represented acute and convalescent COVID-19. Sample material is recorded as cDNA or gDNA derived from T cells, B-cell-depleted T cells, or PBMCs.

The CDR3 consists of 16 residues. V was cut by 1 base and J by 0 bases, with 9 bases left in between. Per the germline V gene, CDR1 is SGHTA and CDR2 is FQGTGA. Methods used by the authors: Nucleated cell number was recorded as an estimate derived from reference gene primer amplification. Here immunoSEQ multiplex PCR was the method, and the copy in TCRdb shows in-frame clones only, minus some. The V and J calls and the clone size are those of that table, but D and trimming were determined from the DNA. The repertoire holds some 200,000 clones, with around 94% as singletons. Followed longitudinally, the Seattle patients had been enrolled during active infection.

The sequenced sample consisted of peripheral blood. The TCR was taken from a young man with COVID-19, enrolled during active disease. V is TRBV7-3 and J is TRBJ2-2; D is perhaps TRBD1 (5 bases). The CDR3 loop is CASSLMADTNTGELFF. The CDR3 bases are TGTGCCAGCAGCTTAATGGCGGACACGAACACCGGGGAGCTGTTTTTT.